This T cell receptor (beta chain) is from a study of tumor-infiltrating lymphocytes in primary liver carcinoma (dated by TCRdb to 2017 to 2019). Describing the broader study: The five patients, three men and two women aged 30 to 69 years, had hepatocellular carcinoma (four) or combined HCC and intrahepatic cholangiocarcinoma (one). Reproducibility between technical replicate repertoires was high, with correlation coefficients above 0.95 and mean shared-clone rates about 0.9. To link TCRbeta repertoire diversity to the local molecular phenotype, the roughly 23 tumor region samples were profiled with Agilent mRNA microarrays. Tumors of the five patients were stage T1-T3 N0M0 with maximum diameters of roughly 4.2 to 11 cm. For each liver tumor, the study sampled five regions along with adjacent normal tissue and blood, and applied TCRbeta repertoire sequencing, expression microarrays and whole-exome sequencing. TCRbeta repertoire sequencing covered about 35 specimens from 5 patients: roughly 25 tumor regions, 5 adjacent noncancerous liver tissues and 5 peripheral blood samples. Each sample produced roughly 3.65 to 7.5 million productive TCRbeta reads, and read depth showed no significant difference between tissue types. The paper's findings and limits, for the study overall: Comparison of CD4+ and CD8+ T cell repertoires was precluded by the use of bulk unsorted samples. Because sequencing covered only the TCR beta chain and unpaired alpha chains were not captured, true repertoire diversity is likely underestimated. With just a handful of patients in the study, the authors point out that the findings should be validated in a larger study. Just about 8-25% of top clones turned up in all five regions of a tumor, which suggests spatial heterogeneity among tumor-infiltrating T cells. The top 250 clones accounted for a significantly greater share of the repertoire in tumors than in blood (p = 0.039). Consistent with antigen-driven expansion, pairs of tumor regions showed higher repertoire overlap (mean around 36%) than either tumor-adjacent pairs (approximately 17%) or tumor-blood pairs (about 15%).

Using a constant-region primer and ProtoScript II reverse transcriptase, TCRbeta-specific cDNA was reverse-transcribed from about 460 ng total RNA. TCRbeta libraries were built with three nested multiplex PCR rounds, a slightly modified ARM-PCR procedure. Each of the first two PCR rounds ran for around 11 cycles and used multiplex TRBV1-TRBV30 forward primers together with a Cbeta reverse primer. A final 25-cycle PCR with Deep VentR polymerase added sample barcodes and Illumina adapters. Before sequencing, amplicons of 200-500 bp were gel-purified using a QIAquick gel extraction kit. The TCRbeta amplicons were sequenced with 250-bp paired-end reads on an Illumina HiSeq 2500. Per the original workflow: Trimmomatic v0.33 was used to quality-trim the reads, and FLASH v1.2.11 was used to merge paired reads so that full CDR3 sequences could be recovered. V, D and J germline segments were assigned to the rearranged TCRbeta sequences by MiGEC v1.2.1b. Clonotype statistics and Shannon-Wiener diversity indices were computed with VDJtools v1.0.0. To reduce sampling bias, subsequent analyses other than the diversity analysis used only the 250 most abundant clonotypes in each sample. TCRdb trimmed the raw reads at Q25, called clones with MiXCR and kept productive beta chains. Rows merge per CDR3 protein into single entries with the most common DNA and genes. TCRdb, not the authors, supplied the V and J calls. This sample has 100,000 to 120,000 distinct CDR3 sequences in its table, and 80% to 85% of those were observed once. The ten largest clones take up approximately 20% of the sample.

Its CDR3 holds 21 amino acids, cysteine through phenylalanine. Just the 63-base CDR3 DNA is kept, in frame starting at base 1. The germline V gene provides CDR1 SGHAT and CDR2 FQNNGV. Total RNA and DNA were co-extracted without cell sorting from 20-30 mg of bulk tissue using the AllPrep DNA/RNA mini kit. Surgical resection was performed in China between 2015 and 2016 on about 5 patients with histopathologically diagnosed primary liver carcinoma. At the time of sampling, the patients had chronic HBV infection and had not received any treatment. Five spatially separated regions were sampled from each tumor: the superior, inferior, left-lateral and right-lateral poles, plus the tumor centre. More than 90% viable tumor cells were found by histology in every tumor sample. Fresh tumor and adjacent tissue pieces were bisected, with one half stored in RNAlater at -80 degrees C and the other half sent for histology.

In regard to this clonotype: There is no known antigen for this receptor. The junction departs from the called germline gene at one end, perhaps through a read error.

The sample comprised liver tumor tissue from sampling region 3. What this sample's cell subset or site label stands for: tumor region T3, left-lateral pole. The V and J genes are TRBV11-2 and TRBJ2-6; TRBD1 lines up with 8 middle nucleotides. This clonotype was obtained from a man aged 35-49 years with primary liver carcinoma and hepatitis B virus infection. The CDR3 region has the sequence CPSSMGRDRGISLSRANVLTF. The sequenced DNA is TGTCCCAGCAGCATGGGGAGAGACAGGGGCATTTCCCTCTCTAGGGCCAACGTCCTGACTTTC.